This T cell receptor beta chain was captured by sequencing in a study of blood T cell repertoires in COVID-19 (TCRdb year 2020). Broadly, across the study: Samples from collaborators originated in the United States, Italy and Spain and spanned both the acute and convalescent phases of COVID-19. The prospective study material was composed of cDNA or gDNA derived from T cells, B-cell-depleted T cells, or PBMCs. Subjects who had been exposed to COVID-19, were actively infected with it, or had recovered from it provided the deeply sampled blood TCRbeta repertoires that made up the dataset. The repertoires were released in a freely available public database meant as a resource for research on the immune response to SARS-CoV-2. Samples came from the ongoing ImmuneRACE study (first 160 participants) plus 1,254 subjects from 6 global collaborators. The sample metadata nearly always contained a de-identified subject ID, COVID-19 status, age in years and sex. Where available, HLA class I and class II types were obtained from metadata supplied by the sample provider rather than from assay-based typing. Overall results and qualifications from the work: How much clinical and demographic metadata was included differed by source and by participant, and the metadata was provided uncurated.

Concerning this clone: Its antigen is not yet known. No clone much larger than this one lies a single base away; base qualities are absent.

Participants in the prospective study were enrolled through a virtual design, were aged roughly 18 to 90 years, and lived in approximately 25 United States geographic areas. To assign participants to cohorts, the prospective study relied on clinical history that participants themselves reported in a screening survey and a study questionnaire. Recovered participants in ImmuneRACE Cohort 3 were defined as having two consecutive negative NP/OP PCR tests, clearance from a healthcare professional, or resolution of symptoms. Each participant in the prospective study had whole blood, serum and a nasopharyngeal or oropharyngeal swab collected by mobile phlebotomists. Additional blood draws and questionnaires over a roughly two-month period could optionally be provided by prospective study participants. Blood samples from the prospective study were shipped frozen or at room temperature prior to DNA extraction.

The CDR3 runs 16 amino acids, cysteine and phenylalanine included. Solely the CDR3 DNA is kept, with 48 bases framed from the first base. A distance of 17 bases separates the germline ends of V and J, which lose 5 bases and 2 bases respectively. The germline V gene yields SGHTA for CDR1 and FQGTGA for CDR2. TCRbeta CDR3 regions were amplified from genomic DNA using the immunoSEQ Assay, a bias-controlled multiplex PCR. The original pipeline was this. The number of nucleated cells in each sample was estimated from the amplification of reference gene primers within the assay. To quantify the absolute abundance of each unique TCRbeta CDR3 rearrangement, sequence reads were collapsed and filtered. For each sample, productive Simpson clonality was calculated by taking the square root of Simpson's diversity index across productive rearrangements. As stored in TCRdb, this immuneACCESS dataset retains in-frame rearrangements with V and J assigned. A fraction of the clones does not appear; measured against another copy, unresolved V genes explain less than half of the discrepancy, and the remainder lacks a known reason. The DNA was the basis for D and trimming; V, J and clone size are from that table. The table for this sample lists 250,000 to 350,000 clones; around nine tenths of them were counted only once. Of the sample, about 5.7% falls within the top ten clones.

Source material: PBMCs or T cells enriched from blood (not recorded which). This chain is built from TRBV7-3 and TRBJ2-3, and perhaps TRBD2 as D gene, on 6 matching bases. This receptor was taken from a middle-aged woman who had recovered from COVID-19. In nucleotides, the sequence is TGTGCCAGCAGCCCCAGCCGGGGGAAGTCCACAGATACGCAGTATTTT. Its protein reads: CASSPSRGKSTDTQYF.